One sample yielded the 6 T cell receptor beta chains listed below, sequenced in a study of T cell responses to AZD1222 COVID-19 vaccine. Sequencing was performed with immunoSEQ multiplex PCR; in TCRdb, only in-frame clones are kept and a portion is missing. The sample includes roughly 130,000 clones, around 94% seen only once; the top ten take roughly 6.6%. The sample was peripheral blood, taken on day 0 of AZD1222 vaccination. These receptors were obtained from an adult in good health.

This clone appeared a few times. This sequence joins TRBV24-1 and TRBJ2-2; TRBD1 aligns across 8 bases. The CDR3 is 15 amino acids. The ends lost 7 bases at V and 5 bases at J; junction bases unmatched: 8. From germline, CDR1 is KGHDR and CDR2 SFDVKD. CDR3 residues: CATRGAGGETGELFF. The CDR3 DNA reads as TGTGCCACCAGAGGGGCAGGGGGCGAAACCGGGGAGCTGTTTTTT.

CDR3 sequence: CASSSYGLWGGYTF. In DNA form, the CDR3 reads TGTGCCAGCAGCTCCTACGGACTTTGGGGTGGCTACACCTTC. The chain links TRBV7-2 to TRBJ1-2; no firm D call. The length of the CDR3 is 14 residues. In germline, CDR1 is SGHTA, CDR2 FQGNSA. The V end was cut by 4 bases, the J end by 7 bases, with 16 bases between.

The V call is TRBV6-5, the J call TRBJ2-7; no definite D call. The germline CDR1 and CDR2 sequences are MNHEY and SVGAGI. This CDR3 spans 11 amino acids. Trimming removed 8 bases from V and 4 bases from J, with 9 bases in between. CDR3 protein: CASRLQYEQYF. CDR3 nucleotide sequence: TGTGCCAGCCGTCTGCAGTACGAGCAGTACTTC.

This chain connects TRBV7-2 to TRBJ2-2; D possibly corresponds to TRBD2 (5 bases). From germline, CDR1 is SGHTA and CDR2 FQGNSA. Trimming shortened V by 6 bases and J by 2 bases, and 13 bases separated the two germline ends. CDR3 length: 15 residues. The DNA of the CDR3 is TGTGCCAGCAGACCCTTCGGGATCAACACCGGGGAGCTGTTTTTT. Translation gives CASRPFGINTGELFF.

The CDR3 region is CASSYVDGRYGYTF. CDR3 coding DNA: TGTGCCAGCAGTTATGTGGACGGACGTTATGGCTACACCTTC. The chain is built from TRBV28 and TRBJ1-2, with unresolved D. CDR3 size: 14 residues. V was pared by 4 bases and J by 5 bases, with 14 bases between. CDR1 is MDHEN, CDR2 SYDVKM, per germline.

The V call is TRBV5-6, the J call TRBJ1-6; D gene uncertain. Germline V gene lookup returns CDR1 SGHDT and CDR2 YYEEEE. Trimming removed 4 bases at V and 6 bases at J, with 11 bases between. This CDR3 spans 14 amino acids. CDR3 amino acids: CASSTRTANSPLHF. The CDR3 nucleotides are TGTGCCAGCAGCACCCGGACGGCTAATTCACCCCTCCACTTT. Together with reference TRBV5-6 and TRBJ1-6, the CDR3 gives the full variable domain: DAGVTQSPTHLIKTRGQQVTLRCSPKSGHDTVSWYQQALGQGPQFIFQYYEEEERQRGNFPDRFSGHQFPNYSSELNVNALLLGDSALYLCASSTRTANSPLHFGNGTRLTVT.